This note documents a single T cell receptor (beta chain) sequence. The record originates from a study of T cell changes during pregnancy in multiple sclerosis. Trimming cost V 5 bases and J 6 bases; bases outside gene matches: 6. CDR3 size: 14 residues. Germline lookup yields CDR1 MNHNS and CDR2 SASEGT. Only in-frame clones appear in the TCRdb table, and some are missing; sequencing was by immunoSEQ multiplex PCR. The sample contains roughly 100,000 clones, 85% to 95% of which appear only once. The chain is built from TRBV6-1 and TRBJ2-3, with 9 bases lining up with TRBD2. This TCR was sampled from a female donor with multiple sclerosis, enrolled in a pregnancy study. The sample was peripheral blood, taken after pregnancy. This CDR3 reads CASSSGTSRDTQYF. CDR3 DNA sequence: TGTGCCAGCAGTTCCGGGACTAGCAGGGATACGCAGTATTTT.